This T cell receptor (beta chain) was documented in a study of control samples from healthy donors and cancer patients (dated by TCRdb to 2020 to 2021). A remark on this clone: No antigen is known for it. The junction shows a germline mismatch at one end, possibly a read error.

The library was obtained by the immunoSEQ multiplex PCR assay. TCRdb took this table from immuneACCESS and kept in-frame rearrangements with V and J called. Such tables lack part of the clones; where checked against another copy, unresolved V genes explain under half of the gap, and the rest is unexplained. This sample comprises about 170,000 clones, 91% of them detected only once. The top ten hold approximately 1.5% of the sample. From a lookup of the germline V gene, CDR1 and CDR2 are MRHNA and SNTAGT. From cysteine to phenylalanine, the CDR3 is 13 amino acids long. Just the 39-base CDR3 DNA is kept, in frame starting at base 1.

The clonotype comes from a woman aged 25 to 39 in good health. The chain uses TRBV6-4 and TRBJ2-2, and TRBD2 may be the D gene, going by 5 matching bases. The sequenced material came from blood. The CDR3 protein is CASSQSNTGELLF. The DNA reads TGTGCCAGCAGCCAGTCGAACACCGGGGAGCTGCTTTTT.